This T cell receptor beta chain was obtained from a study (dated by TCRdb to about 2017). Broadly, across the study: The study used sequence and structural analyses to characterize human CD8+ TCR repertoires recognizing immunodominant viral antigens. On the study overall, not on this receptor specifically: The CD8+ TCR repertoires specific to different immunodominant viral antigens were reported to be highly diverse and distinct from one another.

In regard to this clonotype: It has no known antigen specificity. A junction boundary mismatches the germline segment, possibly from a read error.

Via the germline V gene, CDR1 is MRHNA and CDR2 SNTAGT. Measured from the cysteine to the phenylalanine, the CDR3 is 15 residues long. CDR3 DNA only is kept here, 45 bases in frame from base 1. The listed sequencing device is Illumina HiSeq 2500. Clones were called with MiXCR by TCRdb after fastp trimmed the public reads at Q25, and only in-frame beta chains were retained. Duplicate CDR3 protein sequences are folded into a single record with the most common DNA and genes. This sample has about 900 distinct CDR3 sequences in its table, and around 24% of those were observed once. The top ten clones comprise 35% to 40% of the sample.

The clonotype was recovered from a male donor. The sample was CD8+ T cells (not recorded whether cultured). The V and J genes are TRBV6-4 and TRBJ2-3; the D gene assignment is perhaps TRBD1 or TRBD2, with each matching 5 bases. The CDR3 loop reads CASSDGTASTDPQYF. The nucleotides read TGTGCCAGCAGTGACGGGACGGCAAGCACAGATCCGCAGTATTTT.